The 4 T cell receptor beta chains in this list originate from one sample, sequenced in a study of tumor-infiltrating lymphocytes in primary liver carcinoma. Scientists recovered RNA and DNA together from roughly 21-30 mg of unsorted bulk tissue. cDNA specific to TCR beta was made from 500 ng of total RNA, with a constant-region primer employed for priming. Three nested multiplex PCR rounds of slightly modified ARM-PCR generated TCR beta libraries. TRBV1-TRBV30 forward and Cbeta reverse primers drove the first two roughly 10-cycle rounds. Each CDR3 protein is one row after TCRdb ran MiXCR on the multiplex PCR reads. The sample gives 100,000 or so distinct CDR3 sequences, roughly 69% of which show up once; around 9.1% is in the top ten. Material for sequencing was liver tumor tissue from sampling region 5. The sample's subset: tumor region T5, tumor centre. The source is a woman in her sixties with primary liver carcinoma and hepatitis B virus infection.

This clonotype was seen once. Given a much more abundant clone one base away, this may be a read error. In DNA form, the CDR3 reads TGTGCCAGCAGGTTCGAACAGGGGACCGAGCGGTTCTTC. Its protein product is CASRFEQGTERFF. The J gene is TRBJ2-1, the V gene TRBV2; 7 bases fit TRBD1. Germline CDR1 reads SNHLY; CDR2 reads FYNNEI. This CDR3 is 13 amino acids long.

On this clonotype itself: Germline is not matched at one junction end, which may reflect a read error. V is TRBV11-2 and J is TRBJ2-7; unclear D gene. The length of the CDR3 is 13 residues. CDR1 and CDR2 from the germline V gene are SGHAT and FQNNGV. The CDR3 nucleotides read TGTGCCAGCAGCTTCATGGATCGGTACGAACAGTACTTC. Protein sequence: CASSFMDRYEQYF.

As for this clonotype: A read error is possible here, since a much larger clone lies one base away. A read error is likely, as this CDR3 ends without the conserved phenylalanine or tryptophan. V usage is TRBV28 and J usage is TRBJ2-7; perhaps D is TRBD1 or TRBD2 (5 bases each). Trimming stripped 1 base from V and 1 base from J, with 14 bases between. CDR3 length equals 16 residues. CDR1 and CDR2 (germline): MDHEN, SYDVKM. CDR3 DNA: TGTGCCAGCAGTTTATCTTGGGGGACCCGGTCCTACGAGCAGTACTTA. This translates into CASSLSWGTRSYEQYL.

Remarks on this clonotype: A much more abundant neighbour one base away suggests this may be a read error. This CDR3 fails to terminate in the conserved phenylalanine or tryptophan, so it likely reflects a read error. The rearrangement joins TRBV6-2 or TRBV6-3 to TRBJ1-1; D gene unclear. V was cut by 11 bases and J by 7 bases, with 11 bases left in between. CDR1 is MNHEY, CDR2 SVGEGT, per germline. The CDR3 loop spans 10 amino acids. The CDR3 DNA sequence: TGTGCCGCGGGCTACAGTGAAGCTTTCTCT. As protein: CAAGYSEAFS.